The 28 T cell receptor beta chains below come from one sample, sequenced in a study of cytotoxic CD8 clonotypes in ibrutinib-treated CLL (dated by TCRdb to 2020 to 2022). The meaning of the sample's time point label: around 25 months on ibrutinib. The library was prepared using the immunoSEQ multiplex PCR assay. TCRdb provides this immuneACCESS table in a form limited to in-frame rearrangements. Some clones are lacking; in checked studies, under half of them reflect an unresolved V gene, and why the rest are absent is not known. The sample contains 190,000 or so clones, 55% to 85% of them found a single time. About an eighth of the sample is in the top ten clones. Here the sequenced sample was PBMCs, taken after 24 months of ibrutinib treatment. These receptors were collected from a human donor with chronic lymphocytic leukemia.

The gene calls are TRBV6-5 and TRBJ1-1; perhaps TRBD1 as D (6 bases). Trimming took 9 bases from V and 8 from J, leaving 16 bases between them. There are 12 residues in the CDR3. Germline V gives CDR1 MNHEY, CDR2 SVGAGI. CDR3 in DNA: TGTGCCAGTCATAAGGACAGTTTAGAAGCTTTCTTT. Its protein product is CASHKDSLEAFF.

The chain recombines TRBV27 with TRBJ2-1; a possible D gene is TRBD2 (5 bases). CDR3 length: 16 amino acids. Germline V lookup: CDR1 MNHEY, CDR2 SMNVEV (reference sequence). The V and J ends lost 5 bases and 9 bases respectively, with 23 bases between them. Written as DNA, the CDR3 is TGTGCCAGCAGTCCCCCGGGGATGGGGAACGGGATTGAGCAGTTCTTC. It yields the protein CASSPPGMGNGIEQFF.

The CDR3 loop reads CASRLEGGGNTEAFF. CDR3 in DNA: TGTGCCAGCAGACTAGAAGGGGGTGGGAACACTGAAGCTTTCTTT. V gene TRBV2 combines with J gene TRBJ1-1; the D gene is possibly TRBD1 (6 bases). The CDR3 is 15 residues long. The V and J ends lost 6 bases and 1 base respectively, with 15 bases between them. Germline-derived CDR1 and CDR2 are SNHLY and FYNNEI.

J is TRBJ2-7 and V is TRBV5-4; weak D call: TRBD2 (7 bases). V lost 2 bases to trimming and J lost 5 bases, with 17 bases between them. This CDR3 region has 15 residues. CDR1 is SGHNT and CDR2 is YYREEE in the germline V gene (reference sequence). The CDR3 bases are TGTGCCAGCAGCTTTGTGTCCGGGGGGCGCCACGAGCAGTACTTC. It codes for CASSFVSGGRHEQYF.

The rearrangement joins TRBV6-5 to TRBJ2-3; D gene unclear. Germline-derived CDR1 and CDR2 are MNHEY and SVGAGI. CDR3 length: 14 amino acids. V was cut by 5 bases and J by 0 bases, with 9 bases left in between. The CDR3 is CASSARSSTDTQYF. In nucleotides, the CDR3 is TGTGCCAGCAGTGCACGTTCTAGCACAGATACGCAGTATTTT.

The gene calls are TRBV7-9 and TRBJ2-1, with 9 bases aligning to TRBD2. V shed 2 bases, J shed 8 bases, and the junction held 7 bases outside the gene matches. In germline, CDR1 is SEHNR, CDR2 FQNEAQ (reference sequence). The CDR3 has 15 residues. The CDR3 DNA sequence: TGTGCCAGCAGCTTATTGGCTAGCGGGACCTATGAGCAGTTCTTC. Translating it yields CASSLLASGTYEQFF.

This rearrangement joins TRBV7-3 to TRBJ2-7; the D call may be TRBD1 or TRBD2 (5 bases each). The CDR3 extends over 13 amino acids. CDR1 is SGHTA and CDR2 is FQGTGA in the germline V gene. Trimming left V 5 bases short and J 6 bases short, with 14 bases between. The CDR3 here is CASSPGPLREQYF. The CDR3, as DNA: TGTGCCAGCAGCCCGGGGCCCCTCCGCGAGCAGTACTTC.

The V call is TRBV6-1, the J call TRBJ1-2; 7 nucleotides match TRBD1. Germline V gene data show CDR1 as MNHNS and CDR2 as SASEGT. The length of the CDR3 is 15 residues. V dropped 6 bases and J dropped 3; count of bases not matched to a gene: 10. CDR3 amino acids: CASSPLGRGHYGYTF. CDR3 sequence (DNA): TGTGCCAGCAGCCCGTTGGGGAGGGGGCACTATGGCTACACCTTC.

The CDR3 bases are TGTGCCAGCAGCTTAGGTCTGGGGGGAGTATACGAGCAGTACTTC. Residues: CASSLGLGGVYEQYF. J is TRBJ2-7 and V is TRBV11-2, with TRBD2 as a possible D gene (6 bases). This CDR3 spans 15 amino acids. CDR1 is SGHAT, CDR2 FQNNGV, per germline. The ends were cut back, 1 base at V and 4 bases at J, with 14 bases in the middle.

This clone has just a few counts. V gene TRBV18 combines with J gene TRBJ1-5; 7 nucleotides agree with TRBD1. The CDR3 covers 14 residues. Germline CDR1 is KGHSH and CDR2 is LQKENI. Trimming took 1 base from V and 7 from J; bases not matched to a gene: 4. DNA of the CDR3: TGTGCCAGCTCACCACGACAGGGCGGGCAGCCCCAGCATTTT. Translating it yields CASSPRQGGQPQHF.

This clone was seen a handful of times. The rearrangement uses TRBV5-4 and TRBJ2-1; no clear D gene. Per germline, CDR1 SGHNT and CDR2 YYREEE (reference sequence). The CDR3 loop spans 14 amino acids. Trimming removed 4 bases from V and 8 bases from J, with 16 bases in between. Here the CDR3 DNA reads TGTGCCAGCAGCCCCCAGGCGTTCTGGGATGAGCAGTTCTTC. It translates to CASSPQAFWDEQFF.

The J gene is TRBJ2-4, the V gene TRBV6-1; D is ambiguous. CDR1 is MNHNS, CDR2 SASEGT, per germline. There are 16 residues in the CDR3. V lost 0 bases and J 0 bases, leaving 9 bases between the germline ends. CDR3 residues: CASSEALRVAKNIQYF. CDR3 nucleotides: TGTGCCAGCAGTGAAGCGCTACGGGTAGCCAAAAACATTCAGTACTTC.

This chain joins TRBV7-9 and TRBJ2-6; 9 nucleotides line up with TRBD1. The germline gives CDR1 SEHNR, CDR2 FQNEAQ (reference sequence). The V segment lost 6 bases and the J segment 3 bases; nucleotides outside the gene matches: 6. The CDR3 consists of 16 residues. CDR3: CASRPTGGFGANVLTF. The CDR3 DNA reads TGTGCCAGCAGACCCACAGGGGGCTTTGGGGCCAACGTCCTGACTTTC.

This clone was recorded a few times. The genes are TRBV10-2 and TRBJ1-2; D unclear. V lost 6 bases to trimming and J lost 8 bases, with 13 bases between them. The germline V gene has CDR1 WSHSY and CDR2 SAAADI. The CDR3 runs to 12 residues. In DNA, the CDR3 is TGCGCCAGCAGGGGGATCGAAGGGGGCTACACCTTC. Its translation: CASRGIEGGYTF.

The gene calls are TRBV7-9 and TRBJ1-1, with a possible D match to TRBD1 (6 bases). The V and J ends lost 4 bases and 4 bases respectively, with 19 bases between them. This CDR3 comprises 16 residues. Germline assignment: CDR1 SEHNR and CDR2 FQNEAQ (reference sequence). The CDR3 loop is CASSSPPRGKGTEAFF. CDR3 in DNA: TGTGCCAGCAGCTCCCCCCCCAGGGGAAAAGGCACTGAAGCTTTCTTT.

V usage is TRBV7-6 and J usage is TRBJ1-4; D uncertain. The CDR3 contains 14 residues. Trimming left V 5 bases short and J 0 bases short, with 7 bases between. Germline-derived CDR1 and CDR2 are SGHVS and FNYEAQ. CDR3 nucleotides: TGTGCCAGCAGCGCACGCCCAACTAATGAAAAACTGTTTTTT. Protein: CASSARPTNEKLFF.

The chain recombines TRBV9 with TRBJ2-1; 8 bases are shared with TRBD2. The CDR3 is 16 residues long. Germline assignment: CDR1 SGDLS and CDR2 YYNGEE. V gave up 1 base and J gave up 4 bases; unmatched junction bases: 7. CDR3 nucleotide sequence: TGTGCCAGCAGCGTAAGAGCGGGAGAAGGTTACAATGAGCAGTTCTTC. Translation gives CASSVRAGEGYNEQFF. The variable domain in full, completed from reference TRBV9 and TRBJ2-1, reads DSGVTQTPKHLITATGQRVTLRCSPRSGDLSVYWYQQSLDQGLQFLIQYYNGEERAKGNILERFSAQQFPDLHSELNLSSLELGDSALYFCASSVRAGEGYNEQFFGPGTRLTVL.

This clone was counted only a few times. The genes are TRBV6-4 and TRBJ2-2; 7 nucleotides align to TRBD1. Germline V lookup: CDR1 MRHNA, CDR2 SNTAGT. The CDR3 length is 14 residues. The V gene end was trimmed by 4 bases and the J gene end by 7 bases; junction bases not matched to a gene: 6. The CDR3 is CASSVTGSGGELFF. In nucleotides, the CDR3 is TGTGCCAGCAGTGTGACAGGGAGCGGCGGGGAGCTGTTTTTT.

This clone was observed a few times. The CDR3 sequence: CASSEVDEQYF. The CDR3 nucleotides are TGTGCCAGCAGTGAAGTCGACGAGCAGTACTTC. The chain joins TRBV6-5 to TRBJ2-7; unclear D gene. Trimming shortened V by 5 bases and J by 5 bases, and 7 bases separated the two germline ends. This CDR3 comprises 11 residues. Per the germline V gene, CDR1 is MNHEY and CDR2 is SVGAGI.

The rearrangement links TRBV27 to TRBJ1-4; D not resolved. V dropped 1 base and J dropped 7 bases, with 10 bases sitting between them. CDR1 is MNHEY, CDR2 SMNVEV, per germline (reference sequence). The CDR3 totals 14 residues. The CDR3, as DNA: TGTGCCAGCAGTTTATACCAGACCGGTGAAAAACTGTTTTTT. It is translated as CASSLYQTGEKLFF. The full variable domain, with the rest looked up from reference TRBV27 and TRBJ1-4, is EAQVTQNPRYLITVTGKKLTVTCSQNMNHEYMSWYRQDPGLGLRQIYYSMNVEVTDKGDVPEGYKVSRKEKRNFPLILESPSPNQTSLYFCASSLYQTGEKLFFGSGTQLSVL.

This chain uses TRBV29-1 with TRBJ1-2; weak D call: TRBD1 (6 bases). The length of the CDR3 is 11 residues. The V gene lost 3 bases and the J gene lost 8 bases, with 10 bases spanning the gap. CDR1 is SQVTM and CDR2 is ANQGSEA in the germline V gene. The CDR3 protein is CSVEGGRGYTF. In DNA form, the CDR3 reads TGCAGCGTTGAGGGGGGGCGCGGCTACACCTTC.

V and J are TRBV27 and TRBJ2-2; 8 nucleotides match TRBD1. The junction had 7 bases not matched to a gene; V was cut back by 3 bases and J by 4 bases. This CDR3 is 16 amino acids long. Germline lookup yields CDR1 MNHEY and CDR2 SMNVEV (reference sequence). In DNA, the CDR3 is TGTGCCAGCAGTTTTGGGACAGGATTTGGCACCGGGGAGCTGTTTTTT. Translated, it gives CASSFGTGFGTGELFF.

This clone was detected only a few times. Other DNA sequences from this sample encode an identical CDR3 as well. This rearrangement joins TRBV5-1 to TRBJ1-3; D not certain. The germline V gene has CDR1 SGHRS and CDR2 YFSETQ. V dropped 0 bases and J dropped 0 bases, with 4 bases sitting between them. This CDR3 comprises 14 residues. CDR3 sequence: CASSLESSGNTIYF. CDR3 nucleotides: TGCGCCAGCAGCTTGGAGAGCTCTGGAAACACCATATATTTT.

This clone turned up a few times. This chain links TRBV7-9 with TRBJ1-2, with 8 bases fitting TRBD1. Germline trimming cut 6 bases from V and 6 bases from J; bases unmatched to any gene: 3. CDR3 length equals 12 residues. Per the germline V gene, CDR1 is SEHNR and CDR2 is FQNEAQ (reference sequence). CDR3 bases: TGTGCCAGCAGACCGGACAGGGATGGCTACACCTTC. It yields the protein CASRPDRDGYTF.

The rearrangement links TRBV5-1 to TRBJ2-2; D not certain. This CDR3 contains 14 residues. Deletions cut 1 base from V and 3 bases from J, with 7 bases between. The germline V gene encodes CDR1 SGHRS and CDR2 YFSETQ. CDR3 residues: CASSLIADTGELFF. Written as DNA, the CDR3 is TGCGCCAGCAGCTTGATCGCGGACACCGGGGAGCTGTTTTTT.

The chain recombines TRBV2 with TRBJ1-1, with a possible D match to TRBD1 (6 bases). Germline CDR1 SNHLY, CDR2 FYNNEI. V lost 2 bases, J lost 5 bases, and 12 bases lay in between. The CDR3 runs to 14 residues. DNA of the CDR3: TGTGCCAGCAGTGAAACGGGGGCGGGAACTGAAGCTTTCTTT. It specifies CASSETGAGTEAFF.

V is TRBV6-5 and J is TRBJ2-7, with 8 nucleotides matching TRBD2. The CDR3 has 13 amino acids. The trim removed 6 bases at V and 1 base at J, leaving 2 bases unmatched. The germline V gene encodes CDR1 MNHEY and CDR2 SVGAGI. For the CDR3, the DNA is TGTGCCAGCAGACTAGCGGATTCCTACGAGCAGTACTTC. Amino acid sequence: CASRLADSYEQYF.

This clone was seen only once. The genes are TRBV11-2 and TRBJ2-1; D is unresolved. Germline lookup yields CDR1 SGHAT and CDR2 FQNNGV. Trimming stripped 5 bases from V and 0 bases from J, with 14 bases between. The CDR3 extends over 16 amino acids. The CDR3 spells CASSRTGPSSYNEQFF. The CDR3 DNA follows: TGTGCCAGCAGCCGTACGGGCCCGAGCTCCTACAATGAGCAGTTCTTC.